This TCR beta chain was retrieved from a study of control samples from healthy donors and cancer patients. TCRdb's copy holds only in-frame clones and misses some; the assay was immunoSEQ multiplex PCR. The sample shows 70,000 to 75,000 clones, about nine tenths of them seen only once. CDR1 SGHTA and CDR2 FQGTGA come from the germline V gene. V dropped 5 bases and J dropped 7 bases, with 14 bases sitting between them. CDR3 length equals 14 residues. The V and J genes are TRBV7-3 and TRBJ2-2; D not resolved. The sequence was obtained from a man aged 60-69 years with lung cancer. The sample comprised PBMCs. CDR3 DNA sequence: TGTGCCAGCAGCCGTTGGTGGTCTGGCGGGGAGCTGTTTTTT. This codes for CASSRWWSGGELFF.